The clone carrying this T cell receptor beta chain has ten or more counts. Its specificity is not known. This sample was taken from a study of regulatory T cells in long-lasting Graves disease. Study context: Antithyroid drugs had been given to newly diagnosed Graves' patients for under 3 months. Whole-study results and caveats: TCR diversity was lower in persistent Graves' patients than in newly diagnosed ones. Persistent cases favored TRBV28, TRBJ1-2 and TRBJ2-5. Analyses excluded thyroid tissue, covering peripheral blood alone.

The CDR3 runs 13 residues. V lost 0 bases, J lost 4 bases, and 5 bases lay in between. The germline CDR1 and CDR2 sequences are SGHDN and FVKESK. In building TCR beta libraries, iRepertoire HTBI primers were used together with Arm-PCR of CDR3 regions. TCRdb reprocessed the multiplex PCR reads via MiXCR and lists one record per CDR3 protein. The sample records approximately 230,000 distinct CDR3 sequences, about 16% being singletons. Time point denoted: newly diagnosed GD, antithyroid drugs for less than 3 months. Following extraction of RNA from PBMCs, that RNA was used to make the TCR library. The sequence derives from a female donor with Graves disease. The chain uses TRBV14 and TRBJ2-3; D unclear. This specimen was peripheral blood mononuclear cells (PBMCs), taken at new diagnosis, from a patient treated with antithyroid drugs. CDR3 bases: TGTGCCAGCAGCCAAGAGTCGCCAGATACGCAGTATTTT. It is translated as CASSQESPDTQYF. Using reference TRBV14 and TRBJ2-3 for the parts outside the CDR3, the full variable domain is EAGVTQFPSHSVIEKGQTVTLRCDPISGHDNLYWYRRVMGKEIKFLLHFVKESKQDESGMPNNRFLAERTGGTYSTLKVQPAELEDSGVYFCASSQESPDTQYFGPGTRLTVL.